The clone carrying this T cell receptor (beta chain) was detected only once. This entry is derived from a study of technical replicates of blood from a handful of donors. Repertoires were generated with immunoSEQ multiplex PCR, while TCRdb's copy carries only in-frame clones and drops some. The top ten clones hold roughly 0.37% of a sample with nearly 80,000 clones, over 90% of them seen once. The TCR sequence derives from a human donor in good health. The sequencing sample was made of T cells isolated from PBMCs.

The DNA for the CDR3 is TGTGCCAGCACGAGTGCGGGGGCCGGGGAGCTGTTTTTT. This sequence encodes CASTSAGAGELFF. The chain links TRBV2 to TRBJ2-2; 7 nucleotides line up with TRBD2. The CDR3 sequence is 13 residues long. V lost 7 bases, J lost 6 bases, and 5 bases stayed unmatched. In germline, CDR1 is SNHLY, CDR2 FYNNEI.